This entry describes one T cell receptor (beta chain). Its antigen is unidentified. V was clipped by 8 bases and J by 7 bases, with 17 bases between them. Germline V lookup: CDR1 SQVTM, CDR2 ANQGSEA. The CDR3 totals 12 residues. Then a second PCR, running about 6 to 11 cycles, was carried out with a sample-barcoded 5' primer and a J-beta primer mix. Via MiXCR, TCRdb re-called the 5' RACE reads, giving one row per CDR3 protein. The profile shows about 830,000 distinct CDR3 sequences, roughly 64% of them singletons. The sample is drawn from a study of blood T cells in healthy people across ages. About the study: About one barcoded TCR beta cDNA was captured per two T cells. Study findings and constraints: TCR beta diversity, measured per million T cells, fell in a roughly linear way with age.

Sequencing used blood. This TCR derives from a man younger than 40 in good health. The chain carries TRBV29-1 and TRBJ1-1, with D possibly matching TRBD1 (5 bases). CDR3 in amino acids: CSMQEGHREAFF. DNA of the CDR3: TGCAGCATGCAAGAGGGGCACCGTGAAGCTTTCTTT.